The 6 T cell receptor beta chains given below trace back to one sample, sequenced in a study of blood T cell repertoires in COVID-19. This table comes from immunoSEQ multiplex PCR, and its TCRdb copy is limited to in-frame clones, with some not included. The sample has 200,000 or so clones; over 80% are singletons. Sequencing was done on a sample of PBMCs or T cells enriched from blood (not recorded which). Receptor source: a woman in her 30s who had been exposed to COVID-19.

The chain uses TRBV28 and TRBJ2-3; TRBD2 might be the D (7 bases). Trimming took 4 bases from V and 6 from J, leaving 11 bases between them. This CDR3 has 13 residues. The germline CDR1 and CDR2 sequences are MDHEN and SYDVKM. The CDR3 coding sequence is TGTGCCAGCAGTTCGGGGGGCGGGGATACGCAGTATTTT. It translates to CASSSGGGDTQYF.

This clone was detected a few times. The gene calls are TRBV7-9 and TRBJ1-2; perhaps TRBD1 as D (5 bases). The CDR3 runs to 14 residues. The germline V gene encodes CDR1 SEHNR and CDR2 FQNEAQ (reference sequence). V was trimmed by 5 bases and J by 8 bases, leaving 18 bases between them. CDR3 in amino acids: CASSVTKGLKGYTF. The CDR3 coding sequence is TGTGCCAGCAGCGTAACCAAGGGGCTTAAGGGCTACACCTTC.

The chain employs TRBV2 and TRBJ1-1, with TRBD1 as a possible D gene (6 bases). The CDR3 is 15 amino acids. The V gene's germline CDR1 is SNHLY and CDR2 FYNNEI. The germline V and J ends were trimmed by 6 bases and 3 bases, with 17 bases remaining between them. The CDR3 DNA follows: TGTGCCAGCAGAGACTTAGGGACATTGGACACTGAAGCTTTCTTT. It encodes CASRDLGTLDTEAFF.

This clone was picked up one time. This chain links TRBV5-6 with TRBJ1-2; 9 bases align to TRBD1. CDR3 size: 14 residues. The V and J ends lost 4 bases and 8 bases, in that order; junction bases with no gene match: 9. Germline CDR1 reads SGHDT; CDR2 reads YYEEEE. The chain's CDR3 is CASSAVGQGEGYTF. CDR3 nucleotides: TGTGCCAGCAGCGCGGTGGGACAGGGAGAAGGCTACACCTTC.

In this sample, this clone turned up a few times. The chain recombines TRBV6-1 with TRBJ2-7, with TRBD2 identical over 8 bases. V shed 3 bases and J 6 bases; nucleotides not matched to a gene: 13. The germline V gene encodes CDR1 MNHNS and CDR2 SASEGT. CDR3 length: 16 amino acids. As DNA, the CDR3 is TGTGCCAGCAGTGAGATGGGCGGGAGGTCCGCCGGCGAGCAGTACTTC. Translation: CASSEMGGRSAGEQYF.

The genes are TRBV9 and TRBJ2-2, with 7 bases fitting TRBD2. CDR3 length: 14 residues. Trimming cost V 6 bases and J 4 bases; bases outside gene matches: 6. Germline lookup yields CDR1 SGDLS and CDR2 YYNGEE. CDR3 coding DNA: TGTGCCAGCACACCGGGACTACGCACCGGGGAGCTGTTTTTT. Protein sequence: CASTPGLRTGELFF.